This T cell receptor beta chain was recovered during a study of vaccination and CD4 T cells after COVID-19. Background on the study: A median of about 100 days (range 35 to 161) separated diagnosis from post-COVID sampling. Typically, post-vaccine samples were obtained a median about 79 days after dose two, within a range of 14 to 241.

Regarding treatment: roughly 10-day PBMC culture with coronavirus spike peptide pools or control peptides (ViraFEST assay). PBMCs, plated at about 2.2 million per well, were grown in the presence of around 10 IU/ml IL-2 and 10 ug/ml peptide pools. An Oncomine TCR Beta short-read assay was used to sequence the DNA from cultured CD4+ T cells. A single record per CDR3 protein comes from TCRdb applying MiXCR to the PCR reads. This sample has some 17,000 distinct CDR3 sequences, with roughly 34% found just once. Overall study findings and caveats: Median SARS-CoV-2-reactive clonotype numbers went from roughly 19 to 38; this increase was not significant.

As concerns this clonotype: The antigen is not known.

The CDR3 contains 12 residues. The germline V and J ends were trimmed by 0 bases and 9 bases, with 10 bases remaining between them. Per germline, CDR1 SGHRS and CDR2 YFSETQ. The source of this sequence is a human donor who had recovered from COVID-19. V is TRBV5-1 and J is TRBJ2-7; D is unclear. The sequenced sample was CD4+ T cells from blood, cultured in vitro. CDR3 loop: CASSLVDGWQYF. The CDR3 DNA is TGCGCCAGCAGCTTGGTGGACGGATGGCAGTACTTC.